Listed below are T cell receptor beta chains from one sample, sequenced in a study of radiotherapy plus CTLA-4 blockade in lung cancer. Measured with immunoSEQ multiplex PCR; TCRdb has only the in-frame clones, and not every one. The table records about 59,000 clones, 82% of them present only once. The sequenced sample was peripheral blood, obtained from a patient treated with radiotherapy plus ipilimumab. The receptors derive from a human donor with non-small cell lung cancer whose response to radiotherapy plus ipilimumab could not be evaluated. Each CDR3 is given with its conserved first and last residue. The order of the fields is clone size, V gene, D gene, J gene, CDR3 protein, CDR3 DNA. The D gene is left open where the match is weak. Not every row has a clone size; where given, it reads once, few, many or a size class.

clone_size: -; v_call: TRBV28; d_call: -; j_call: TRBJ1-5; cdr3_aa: CASSSPISGNQPQHF; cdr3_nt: TGTGCCAGCAGTTCCCCAATTTCGGGCAATCAGCCCCAGCATTTT
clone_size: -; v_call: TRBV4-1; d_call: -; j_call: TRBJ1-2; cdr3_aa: CASSQDRGSLFGYTF; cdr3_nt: TGCGCCAGCAGCCAAGATCGAGGGTCTCTATTCGGCTACACCTTC
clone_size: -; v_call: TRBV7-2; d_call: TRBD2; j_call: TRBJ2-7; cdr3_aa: CASSLGAGAPYEQYF; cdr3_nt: TGTGCCAGCAGCTTAGGAGCGGGGGCCCCCTACGAGCAGTACTTC
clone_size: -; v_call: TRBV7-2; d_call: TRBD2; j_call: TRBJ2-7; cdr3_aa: CASNALAGGSYEQYF; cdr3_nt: TGTGCCAGCAACGCACTAGCGGGAGGATCCTACGAGCAGTACTTC
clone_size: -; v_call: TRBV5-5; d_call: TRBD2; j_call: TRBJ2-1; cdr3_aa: CASRLAGGPRNEQFF; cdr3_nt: TGTGCCAGCAGACTAGCGGGGGGGCCCCGCAATGAGCAGTTCTTC
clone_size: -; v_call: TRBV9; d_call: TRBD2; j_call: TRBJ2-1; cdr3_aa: CASSVDLGRAYEQFF; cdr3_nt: TGTGCCAGCAGCGTAGACCTCGGGAGGGCCTATGAGCAGTTCTTC
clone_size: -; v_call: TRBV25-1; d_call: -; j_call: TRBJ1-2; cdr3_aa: CASSESGVNYGYTF; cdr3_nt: TGTGCCAGCAGTGAGTCCGGGGTTAACTATGGCTACACCTTC
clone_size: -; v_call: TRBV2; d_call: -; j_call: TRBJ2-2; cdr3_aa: CASTPDSIDTGELFF; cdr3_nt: TGTGCCAGCACCCCCGACTCGATCGACACCGGGGAGCTGTTTTTT
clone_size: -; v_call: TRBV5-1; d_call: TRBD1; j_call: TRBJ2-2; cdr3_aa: CASSPGQGSGELFF; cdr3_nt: TGCGCCAGCAGCCCCGGACAGGGCTCCGGGGAGCTGTTTTTT
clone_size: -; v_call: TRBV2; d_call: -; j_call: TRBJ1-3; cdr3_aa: CASSEKEGRGNTIYF; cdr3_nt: TGTGCCAGCAGTGAAAAAGAGGGTAGGGGAAACACCATATATTTT
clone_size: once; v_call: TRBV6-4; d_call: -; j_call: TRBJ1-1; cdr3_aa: CASSLEENTEAFF; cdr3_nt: TGTGCCAGCAGTCTCGAGGAAAACACTGAAGCTTTCTTT
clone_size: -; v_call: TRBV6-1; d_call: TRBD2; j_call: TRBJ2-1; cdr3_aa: CASVRGGTSNEQFF; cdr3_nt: TGTGCCAGTGTACGGGGGGGGACGTCCAATGAGCAGTTCTTC
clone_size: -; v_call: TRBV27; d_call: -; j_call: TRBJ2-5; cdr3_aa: CASSLAPRETQYF; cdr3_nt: TGTGCCAGCAGTTTAGCGCCGAGGGAGACCCAGTACTTC
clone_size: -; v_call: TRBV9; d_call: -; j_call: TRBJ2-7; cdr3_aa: CASGDGVYEQYF; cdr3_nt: TGTGCCAGCGGAGACGGGGTATACGAGCAGTACTTC
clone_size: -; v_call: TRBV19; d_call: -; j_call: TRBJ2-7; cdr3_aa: CASSGPGFYEQYF; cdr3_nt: TGTGCCAGTAGTGGGCCAGGGTTCTACGAGCAGTACTTC
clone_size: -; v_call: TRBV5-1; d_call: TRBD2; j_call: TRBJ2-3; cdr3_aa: CASSLALAGGPDTQYF; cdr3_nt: TGCGCCAGCAGCTTGGCTCTAGCGGGGGGGCCAGATACGCAGTATTTT
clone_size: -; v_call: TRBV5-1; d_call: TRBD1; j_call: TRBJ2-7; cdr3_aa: CASSGTGVYEQYF; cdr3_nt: TGCGCCAGCAGCGGGACAGGGGTGTACGAGCAGTACTTC
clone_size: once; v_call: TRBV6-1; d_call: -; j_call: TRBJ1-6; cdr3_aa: CASSLQGELDSPLHF; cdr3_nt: TGTGCCAGCAGTCTCCAGGGCGAACTCGATTCACCCCTCCACTTT
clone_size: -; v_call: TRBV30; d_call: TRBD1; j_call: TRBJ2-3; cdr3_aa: CAWRVQGGTDTQYF; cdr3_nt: TGTGCCTGGAGGGTACAGGGGGGAACAGATACGCAGTATTTT
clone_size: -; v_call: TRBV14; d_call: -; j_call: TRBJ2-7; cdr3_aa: CASSLGAGQSAYF; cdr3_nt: TGTGCCAGCAGCCTAGGGGCCGGACAGTCAGCGTACTTC